These 24 T cell receptor beta chains originate from one sample sequenced in a study of radiation and T cells in renal cell carcinoma. Libraries were prepared by immunoSEQ multiplex PCR; TCRdb keeps only in-frame clonotypes and omits some of them. The sample contains around 99,000 clones, roughly 84% of which appear only once. Time point described: blood 4 weeks post-SBRT, at nephrectomy. Treatment denoted: 15 Gy SBRT to primary tumor, nephrectomy 4 weeks later. The sequencing used blood, collected from a patient whose treatment included radiotherapy and nephrectomy. These receptor sequences come from a man aged 55 to 69 with renal cell carcinoma.

The CDR3 coding sequence is TGTGCCAGCAGCTTGAAAACGTCCTATGGCTACACCTTC. Translation gives CASSLKTSYGYTF. The rearrangement links TRBV5-6 to TRBJ1-2; the D is unclear. CDR1 SGHDT and CDR2 YYEEEE come from the germline V gene. The CDR3 length is 13 residues. Deletions cut 1 base from V and 4 bases from J, with 8 bases between.

The gene calls are TRBV18 and TRBJ1-5, with D perhaps matching TRBD1 (5 bases). CDR3 length: 15 amino acids. Trimming took off 4 bases at V and 4 bases at J, with 14 bases between the two ends. CDR1 and CDR2 from the germline V gene are KGHSH and LQKENI. The CDR3 reads CASSLLGTDNQPQHF. The CDR3 DNA is TGTGCCAGCTCACTTCTTGGGACGGATAATCAGCCCCAGCATTTT. The entire variable domain, with the rest obtained from reference TRBV18 and TRBJ1-5, is as follows: NAGVMQNPRHLVRRRGQEARLRCSPMKGHSHVYWYRQLPEEGLKFMVYLQKENIIDESGMPKERFSAEFPKEGPSILRIQQVVRGDSAAYFCASSLLGTDNQPQHFGDGTRLSIL.

The chain links TRBV25-1 to TRBJ2-5, with 14 positions matching TRBD2. The DNA end is more similar to TRBJ2-7, so the J call may be wrong. The CDR3 totals 17 residues. Germline assignment: CDR1 MGHDK and CDR2 SYGVNS. Written as DNA, the CDR3 is TGTGCCAGCAGTGACCTCCCGGGACTAGCGGGAGAGTACGAGCAGTACTTC. Translation: CASSDLPGLAGEYEQYF.

This chain joins TRBV5-4 and TRBJ2-7; no clear D gene. Looked up from germline, CDR1 is SGHNT and CDR2 is YYREEE (reference sequence). Trimming stripped 4 bases from V and 1 base from J, with 12 bases between. The CDR3 sequence is 14 residues long. The CDR3 coding sequence is TGTGCCAGCAGCCATTCCGGACCGTCCTACGAGCAGTACTTC. It yields the protein CASSHSGPSYEQYF.

The chain has TRBV27 and TRBJ2-2; TRBD2 matches at 10 bases. The CDR3 runs to 16 residues. Trimming at V came to 3 bases and at J to 3 bases, leaving 4 bases not matched to a gene. Germline V CDR1 and CDR2: MNHEY, SMNVEV (reference sequence). The CDR3 reads CASSFPSGRDTGELFF. For the CDR3, the DNA is TGTGCCAGCAGTTTTCCCAGCGGGAGGGACACCGGGGAGCTGTTTTTT.

The genes are TRBV10-2 and TRBJ2-3, with D perhaps given as TRBD1 or TRBD2 (5 bases each). Germline CDR1 reads WSHSY; CDR2 reads SAAADI. CDR3 length: 13 residues. Trimming cost V 10 bases and J 1 base, with 12 bases left between them. Here the CDR3 reads CATLTAGTDTQYF. The CDR3 bases are TGCGCCACCCTGACAGCGGGCACAGATACGCAGTATTTT.

The genes are TRBV19 and TRBJ2-7; 11 nucleotides align to TRBD1. The germline CDR1 and CDR2 sequences are LNHDA and SQIVND (reference sequence). This CDR3 is built from 14 residues. Trimming at V came to 9 bases and at J to 1 base, leaving 5 bases not matched to a gene. Here the CDR3 DNA reads TGTGCCAGCAGGGACAGGGGGACATCCTACGAGCAGTACTTC. It specifies CASRDRGTSYEQYF.

This clone was picked up a small number of times. The V and J genes are TRBV19 and TRBJ2-7; 7 nucleotides line up with TRBD2. V trimming: 0 bases; J trimming: 3 bases; junction bases outside the gene matches: 5. Germline CDR1 LNHDA, CDR2 SQIVND (reference sequence). The CDR3 sequence is 15 residues long. The CDR3 loop reads CASSIDGAGDYEQYF. CDR3 nucleotides: TGTGCCAGTAGTATAGACGGGGCGGGGGACTACGAGCAGTACTTC.

This chain connects TRBV7-2 to TRBJ1-2; D is uncertain. The CDR3 spans 14 residues. Germline-derived CDR1 and CDR2 are SGHTA and FQGNSA. V was trimmed by 1 base and J by 4 bases, leaving 10 bases between them. CDR3 DNA sequence: TGTGCCAGCAGCTTAGGTCAGCGGATCTATGGCTACACCTTC. Translated, it gives CASSLGQRIYGYTF. Using reference TRBV7-2 and TRBJ1-2 for the parts outside the CDR3, the full variable domain is GAGVSQSPSNKVTEKGKDVELRCDPISGHTALYWYRQSLGQGLEFLIYFQGNSAPDKSGLPSDRFSAERTGGSVSTLTIQRTQQEDSAVYLCASSLGQRIYGYTFGSGTRLTVV.

J is TRBJ2-3 and V is TRBV11-1; the D gene is possibly TRBD2 (6 bases). The CDR3 sequence is 16 residues long. Trimming removed 2 bases from V and 6 bases from J, with 18 bases in between. Per the germline V gene, CDR1 is SGHAT and CDR2 is FQDESV (reference sequence). The chain's CDR3 is CASSLNGQRAGDTQYF. The CDR3, as DNA: TGTGCCAGCAGCTTAAATGGCCAGCGGGCAGGCGATACGCAGTATTTT.

V and J are TRBV23-1 and TRBJ1-1, with a possible D match to TRBD1 (5 bases). TRBV23-1 is given ORF status, its function remaining uncertain. The CDR3 runs to 14 residues. V shed 0 bases and J shed 1 base, with 6 bases lying between them. CDR3 sequence reads: CASSQSGTNTEAFF. CDR3 DNA sequence: TGCGCCAGCAGTCAATCGGGGACGAACACTGAAGCTTTCTTT.

The J gene is TRBJ1-2, the V gene TRBV28; D is perhaps TRBD1 (6 bases). The CDR3 has 13 amino acids. V was cut by 6 bases and J by 6 bases, with 14 bases left in between. Per germline, CDR1 MDHEN and CDR2 SYDVKM. The CDR3 is CASSAGGRDGYTF. In DNA form, the CDR3 reads TGTGCCAGCAGCGCGGGGGGGCGGGATGGCTACACCTTC.

The table lists this clone with a few counts. This chain connects TRBV28 to TRBJ1-2, with D possibly being TRBD1 (5 bases). The V end was cut by 7 bases, the J end by 1 base, with 13 bases between. Germline V CDR1 and CDR2: MDHEN, SYDVKM. The CDR3 runs to 14 residues. The CDR3, as DNA: TGTGCCAGCAAAACAGGAGCTAATAACTATGGCTACACCTTC. Translating it yields CASKTGANNYGYTF.

This chain joins TRBV28 and TRBJ1-5, with 7 positions matching TRBD1. Trimming removed 2 bases from V and 0 bases from J; junction bases left unmatched: 7. Germline V gene sequence: CDR1 MDHEN, CDR2 SYDVKM. The CDR3 runs 17 residues. DNA for the CDR3: TGTGCCAGCAGTTTAAGACAGGGTGGGTATAGCAATCAGCCCCAGCATTTT. It encodes CASSLRQGGYSNQPQHF.

The rearrangement uses TRBV5-6 and TRBJ2-7, with no clear D. Germline CDR1 and CDR2: SGHDT and YYEEEE. The length of the CDR3 is 14 residues. Trimming took 1 base from V and 3 from J, leaving 11 bases between them. The CDR3 DNA reads TGTGCCAGCAGCTTGAAGTCCGGAATCTACGAGCAGTACTTC. Translation gives CASSLKSGIYEQYF.

This clone was counted a few times. The V call is TRBV6-5, the J call TRBJ1-2, with 7 positions matching TRBD1. Germline-derived CDR1 and CDR2 are MNHEY and SVGAGI. With 2 bases clipped from V and 3 bases from J, the junction kept 3 bases outside the gene matches. The CDR3 has 14 residues. This chain's CDR3 is CASSYDGTDYGYTF. CDR3 sequence (DNA): TGTGCCAGCAGTTACGACGGGACAGACTATGGCTACACCTTC.

The chain has TRBV5-1 and TRBJ2-2, with TRBD1 identical over 7 bases. In germline, CDR1 is SGHRS, CDR2 YFSETQ. CDR3 length: 15 residues. Unmatched junction bases numbered 6, after V lost 6 bases and J lost 1 base. CDR3 sequence: CASNAGTENTGELFF. Written as DNA, the CDR3 is TGCGCCAGCAATGCCGGGACAGAGAACACCGGGGAGCTGTTTTTT.

The V gene is TRBV7-2, the J gene TRBJ1-2; D remains ambiguous. This CDR3 contains 16 residues. The germline gives CDR1 SGHTA, CDR2 FQGNSA. Deletions cut 4 bases from V and 4 bases from J, with 19 bases between. The CDR3 DNA follows: TGTGCCAGCAGCTCCGGGCGGTTGCCAGCGCGCTATGGCTACACCTTC. It is translated as CASSSGRLPARYGYTF.

The chain couples TRBV4-3 to TRBJ2-3; D may be TRBD1 or TRBD2 (5 bases each). This CDR3 comprises 18 residues. Germline values: CDR1 LGHNA, CDR2 YSLEER. Trimming took 1 base from V and 1 from J, leaving 18 bases between them. For the CDR3, the DNA is TGCGCCAGCAGCCAAGTAGGGGTTGGGGACGGGGGCACAGATACGCAGTATTTT. This translates into CASSQVGVGDGGTDTQYF.

This chain links TRBV5-4 with TRBJ2-3; D remains ambiguous. Per germline, CDR1 SGHNT and CDR2 YYREEE (reference sequence). Trimming took off 0 bases at V and 6 bases at J, with 11 bases between the two ends. The CDR3 loop spans 14 amino acids. CDR3 bases: TGTGCCAGCAGCTTGGGCCCGCCCAGCGATACGCAGTATTTT. This gives the protein CASSLGPPSDTQYF.

The V call is TRBV28, the J call TRBJ2-7; D call uncertain. The CDR3 has 13 amino acids. V gave up 7 bases and J gave up 0 bases, with 10 bases separating them. Germline V lookup: CDR1 MDHEN, CDR2 SYDVKM. The CDR3 region has the DNA TGTGCCAGCATCCGTGGCCCCTCCTACGAGCAGTACTTC. Translated, it gives CASIRGPSYEQYF.

The CDR3 nucleotides are TGTGCCACCAGCAGAGGACCACCTGAAGAGACCCAGTACTTC. It translates to CATSRGPPEETQYF. This chain links TRBV15 with TRBJ2-5; D remains unclear. The CDR3 has 14 residues. Per germline, CDR1 LNHNV and CDR2 YYDKDF (reference sequence). With 1 base removed from V and 3 bases from J, the gap between germline ends came to 9 bases.

The V and J genes are TRBV18 and TRBJ2-2; D call uncertain. From germline, CDR1 is KGHSH and CDR2 LQKENI. The germline V and J ends were trimmed by 1 base and 0 bases, with 6 bases remaining between them. The CDR3 consists of 15 residues. The CDR3 coding sequence is TGTGCCAGCTCACCACGAACCGCGAACACCGGGGAGCTGTTTTTT. Amino acid sequence: CASSPRTANTGELFF. The full variable domain, with the rest looked up from reference TRBV18 and TRBJ2-2, is NAGVMQNPRHLVRRRGQEARLRCSPMKGHSHVYWYRQLPEEGLKFMVYLQKENIIDESGMPKERFSAEFPKEGPSILRIQQVVRGDSAAYFCASSPRTANTGELFFGEGSRLTVL.

CDR3 nucleotides: TGTGCCAGCACTAAGACAGGGTCTAATGAAAAACTGTTTTTT. This codes for CASTKTGSNEKLFF. The rearrangement links TRBV27 to TRBJ1-4; 7 bases are a match to TRBD1. The CDR3 contains 14 residues. V gave up 7 bases and J gave up 3 bases; unmatched junction bases: 5. Looked up from germline, CDR1 is MNHEY and CDR2 is SMNVEV (reference sequence).